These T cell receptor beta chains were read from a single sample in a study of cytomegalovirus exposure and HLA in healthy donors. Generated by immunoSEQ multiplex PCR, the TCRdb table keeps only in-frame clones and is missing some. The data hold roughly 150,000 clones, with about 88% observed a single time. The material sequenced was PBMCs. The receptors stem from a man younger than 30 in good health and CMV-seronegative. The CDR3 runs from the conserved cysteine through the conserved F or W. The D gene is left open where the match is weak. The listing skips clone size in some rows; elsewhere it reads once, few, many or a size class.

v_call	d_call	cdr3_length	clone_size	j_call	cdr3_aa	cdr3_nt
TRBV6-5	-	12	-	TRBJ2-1	CASSAPRGLQFF	TGTGCCAGCAGCGCCCCCCGCGGGTTGCAGTTCTTC
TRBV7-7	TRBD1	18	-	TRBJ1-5	CASSSRPGQWYSNQPQHF	TGTGCTAGCAGCTCCCGACCGGGACAGTGGTATAGCAATCAGCCCCAGCATTTT
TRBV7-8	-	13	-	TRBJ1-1	CASSLGQKVEAFF	TGTGCCAGCAGCTTAGGGCAGAAAGTTGAAGCTTTCTTT
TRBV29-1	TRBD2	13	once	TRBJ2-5	CSVVAGGQETQYF	TGCAGCGTTGTCGCGGGGGGACAAGAGACCCAGTACTTC
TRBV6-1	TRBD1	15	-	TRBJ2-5	CASRARGQIQETQYF	TGTGCCAGCAGGGCAAGGGGACAGATTCAAGAGACCCAGTACTTC
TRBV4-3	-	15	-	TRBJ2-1	CASSQEVTRVDEQFF	TGCGCCAGCAGCCAAGAGGTGACTAGGGTCGATGAGCAGTTCTTC
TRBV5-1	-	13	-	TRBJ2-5	CASYRDSQETQYF	TGCGCCAGCTACCGGGACTCCCAAGAGACCCAGTACTTC
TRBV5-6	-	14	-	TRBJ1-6	CASSLVRGNSPLHF	TGTGCCAGCAGCTTGGTTAGGGGGAATTCACCCCTCCACTTT
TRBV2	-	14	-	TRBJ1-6	CASSVQGWISPLHF	TGTGCCAGCAGTGTCCAGGGGTGGATTTCACCCCTCCACTTT
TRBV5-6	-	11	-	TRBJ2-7	CASSLNYEQYF	TGTGCCAGCAGCCTAAACTACGAGCAGTACTTC
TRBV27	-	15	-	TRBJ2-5	CASSYFQGNQETQYF	TGTGCCAGCAGCTACTTTCAGGGCAACCAAGAGACCCAGTACTTC
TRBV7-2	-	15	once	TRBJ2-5	CASSSPTGSQETQYF	TGTGCCAGCAGCTCCCCGACAGGTTCCCAAGAGACCCAGTACTTC
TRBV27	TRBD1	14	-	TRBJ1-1	CASSLWSTGDEAFF	TGTGCCAGCAGTTTATGGTCAACAGGGGATGAAGCTTTCTTT
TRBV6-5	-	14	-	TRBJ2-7	CASQLGGAGSEQYF	TGTGCCAGCCAGCTCGGAGGAGCGGGTTCCGAGCAGTACTTC
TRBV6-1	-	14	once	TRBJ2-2	CAWGEPGMSGELFF	TGTGCCTGGGGGGAGCCCGGGATGTCCGGGGAGCTGTTTTTT
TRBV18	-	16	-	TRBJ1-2	CASSPARDTGWGGYTF	TGTGCCAGCTCACCCGCACGGGACACCGGATGGGGTGGCTACACCTTC
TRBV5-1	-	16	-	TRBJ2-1	CASSSRGTGSYNEQFF	TGCGCCAGCAGCTCCAGGGGAACCGGGTCCTACAATGAGCAGTTCTTC
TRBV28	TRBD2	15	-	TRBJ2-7	CASSYRLAGTPEQYF	TGTGCCAGCAGTTACCGGTTAGCGGGAACCCCAGAGCAGTACTTC
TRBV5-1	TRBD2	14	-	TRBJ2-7	CASSTGLATYEQYF	TGCGCCAGCAGTACGGGACTAGCGACGTACGAGCAGTACTTC
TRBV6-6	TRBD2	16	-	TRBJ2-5	CASRPGLAGGQETQYF	TGTGCCAGCAGACCGGGACTAGCGGGGGGGCAAGAGACCCAGTACTTC
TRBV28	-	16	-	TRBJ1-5	CASSFWTLYSNQPQHF	TGTGCCAGCAGTTTTTGGACACTTTATAGCAATCAGCCCCAGCATTTT
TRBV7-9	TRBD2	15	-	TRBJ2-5	CASSLGAGVGETQYF	TGTGCCAGCAGCTTAGGGGCGGGAGTTGGGGAGACCCAGTACTTC
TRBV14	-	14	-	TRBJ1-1	CASSPGRANTEAFF	TGTGCCAGCAGTCCGGGGAGGGCGAACACTGAAGCTTTCTTT
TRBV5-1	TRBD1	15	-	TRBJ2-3	CASSLRTGALDTQYF	TGCGCCAGCAGCTTGAGGACAGGGGCGTTGGATACGCAGTATTTT
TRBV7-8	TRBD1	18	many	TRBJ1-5	CASSRTGGALLVVQPQHF	TGTGCCAGCAGCCGCACAGGGGGCGCGTTATTAGTGGTTCAGCCCCAGCATTTT
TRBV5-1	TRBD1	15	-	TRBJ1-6	CASSSGTGDNSPLHF	TGCGCCAGCAGCTCCGGGACAGGGGATAATTCACCCCTCCACTTT
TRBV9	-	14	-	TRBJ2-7	CASSVGVGADEQYF	TGTGCCAGCAGCGTAGGGGTAGGGGCGGATGAGCAGTACTTC
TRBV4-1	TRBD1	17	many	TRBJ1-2	CASSQVTQGARSDGYTF	TGCGCCAGCAGCCAAGTCACACAGGGGGCGCGATCAGATGGCTACACCTTC
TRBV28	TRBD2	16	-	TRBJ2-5	CASSFHLAGAQETQYF	TGTGCCAGCAGTTTCCACCTAGCGGGGGCTCAGGAGACCCAGTACTTC
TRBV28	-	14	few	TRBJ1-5	CASSLVGENQPQHF	TGTGCCAGCAGTTTAGTAGGAGAGAATCAGCCCCAGCATTTT
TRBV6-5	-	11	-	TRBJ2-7	CASSSRGEQYF	TGTGCCAGCAGTTCCCGGGGAGAGCAGTACTTC
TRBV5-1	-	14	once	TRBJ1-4	CASSWGATNEKLFF	TGCGCCAGCAGCTGGGGGGCAACTAATGAAAAACTGTTTTTT
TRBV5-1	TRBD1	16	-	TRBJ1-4	CASSLGMDRDSEKLFF	TGCGCCAGCAGCTTGGGGATGGACAGGGATAGTGAAAAACTGTTTTTT
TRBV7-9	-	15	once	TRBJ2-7	CASSLGHLSSYEQYF	TGTGCCAGCAGCTTAGGACACTTAAGCTCCTACGAGCAGTACTTC
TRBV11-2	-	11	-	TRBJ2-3	CASSPKDTQYF	TGTGCCAGCAGCCCCAAAGATACGCAGTATTTT
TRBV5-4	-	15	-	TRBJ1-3	CASSRVGGSGNTIYF	TGTGCCAGCAGCCGAGTCGGGGGCTCTGGAAACACCATATATTTT
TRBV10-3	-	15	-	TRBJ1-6	CAISESGFLGETLHF	TGTGCCATCAGTGAGTCAGGCTTTCTCGGGGAAACTCTCCACTTT
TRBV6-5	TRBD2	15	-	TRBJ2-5	CASSRAVGTTETQYF	TGTGCCAGCAGCCGGGCGGTTGGGACTACGGAGACCCAGTACTTC
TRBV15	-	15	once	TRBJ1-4	CATSRGGAVNEKLFF	TGTGCCACCAGCAGAGGTGGGGCCGTTAATGAAAAACTGTTTTTT
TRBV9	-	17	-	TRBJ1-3	CASSVAQGRSSGNTIYF	TGTGCCAGCAGCGTAGCTCAGGGGAGAAGCTCTGGAAACACCATATATTTT
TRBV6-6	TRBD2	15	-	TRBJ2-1	CASSLLAGGYNEQFF	TGTGCCAGCAGTTTACTAGCGGGGGGTTACAATGAGCAGTTCTTC
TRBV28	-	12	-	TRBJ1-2	CASSLQGRGYTF	TGTGCCAGCAGCTTACAGGGCCGCGGCTACACCTTC
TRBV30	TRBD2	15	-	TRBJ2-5	CAWSRLAGGLETQYF	TGTGCCTGGAGTCGACTAGCGGGGGGGTTAGAGACCCAGTACTTC
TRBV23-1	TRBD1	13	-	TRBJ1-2	CASSQRDRGAYTF	TGCGCCAGCAGTCAAAGAGACAGGGGTGCATACACCTTC
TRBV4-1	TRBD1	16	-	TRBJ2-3	CASSQAGTAFTDTQYF	TGCGCCAGCAGCCAAGCCGGGACAGCCTTCACAGATACGCAGTATTTT
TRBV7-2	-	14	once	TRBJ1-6	CASRHGAGDSPLHF	TGTGCCAGCAGACACGGAGCAGGGGATTCACCCCTCCACTTT
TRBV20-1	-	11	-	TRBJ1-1	CSARERDEAFF	TGCAGTGCTAGAGAGAGGGATGAAGCTTTCTTT
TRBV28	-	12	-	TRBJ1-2	CASSFRTYGYTF	TGTGCCAGCAGTTTCAGGACTTATGGCTACACCTTC
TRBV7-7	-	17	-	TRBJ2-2	CASSARRGRGNTGELFF	TGTGCTAGCAGCGCCAGAAGGGGAAGGGGGAACACCGGGGAGCTGTTTTTT